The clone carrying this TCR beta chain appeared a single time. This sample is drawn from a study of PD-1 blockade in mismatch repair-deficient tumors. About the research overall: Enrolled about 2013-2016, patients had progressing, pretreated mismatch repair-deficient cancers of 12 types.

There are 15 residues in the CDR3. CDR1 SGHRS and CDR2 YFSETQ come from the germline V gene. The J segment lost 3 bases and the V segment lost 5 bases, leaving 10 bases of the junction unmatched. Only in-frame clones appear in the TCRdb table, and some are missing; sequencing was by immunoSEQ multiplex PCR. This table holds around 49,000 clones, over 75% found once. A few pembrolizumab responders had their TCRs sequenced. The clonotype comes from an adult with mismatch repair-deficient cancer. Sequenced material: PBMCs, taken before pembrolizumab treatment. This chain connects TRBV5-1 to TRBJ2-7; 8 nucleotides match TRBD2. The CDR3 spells CASREVISGDYEQYF. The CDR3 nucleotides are TGCGCCAGCAGGGAGGTTATTAGCGGGGACTACGAGCAGTACTTC.